This T cell receptor beta chain was obtained from a study of memory CD4+ T cells and cytomegalovirus serostatus. Across the whole study: Healthy Belgian adult donors included roughly ten CMV-positive and 24 CMV-negative people.

Authors' analysis steps: After removing out-of-frame reads, 2 million to 2.5 million distinct TCRbeta sequences remained. Assay used: immunoSEQ multiplex PCR; TCRdb lists only in-frame clones, some missing. The V and J calls and the clone size are those of that table, but D and trimming were determined from the DNA. The repertoire holds 45,000 to 65,000 clones, with roughly 78% as singletons. Single viable CD3+CD4+CD8-CD45RO+ cells were sorted as the memory CD4+ T cells. CD4+ T cells were isolated by positive magnetic selection. The origin of this receptor is an adult in good health and CMV-seronegative. Sequenced material: memory CD4+ T cells from blood.

CDR3 residues: CASRRTSGETDTQYF. The CDR3 DNA sequence: TGTGCCAGCAGGAGAACTAGCGGGGAAACAGATACGCAGTATTTT. The V and J genes are TRBV2 and TRBJ2-3; 10 nucleotides agree with TRBD2. The J segment lost 3 bases and the V segment lost 6 bases, leaving 6 bases of the junction unmatched. In germline, CDR1 is SNHLY, CDR2 FYNNEI. The CDR3 is 15 residues long.